This entry concerns a single T cell receptor (beta chain). The antigen remains undetermined. The sample is drawn from a study of cytomegalovirus exposure and HLA in healthy donors. For the study at large: HLA-typed donors were the source of about 85 million unique TCRs held in an early data release. Study-wide results and caveats: HLA allele associations emerged for roughly 17,000 TCR beta sequences in a later analysis, at 0.05 false discovery rate. TCR beta sequences reportedly predicted most subjects' HLA-A and HLA-B alleles accurately. Exclusion applied to some V segments, including TRBV6-2 and TRBV6-3, as they were indistinguishable.

The CDR3 consists of 14 residues. The V end lost 5 bases, the J end lost 0 bases, and 10 bases lay between the germline ends. Germline V gene lookup returns CDR1 MNHEY and CDR2 SVGAGI. Primers included in the PCR were 60 Vbeta and 13 Jbeta primers. Clones were read by immunoSEQ multiplex PCR, and TCRdb kept only the in-frame ones, dropping some. Among 110,000 to 150,000 clones listed, about three quarters were seen once. The sequence was collected from a female donor in good health and CMV-seronegative. The specimen was PBMCs. The V gene is TRBV6-5, the J gene TRBJ1-1; TRBD1 is a possible D gene (5 bases). CDR3 sequence reads: CASSRGLLNTEAFF. The CDR3 bases are TGTGCCAGCAGTAGGGGCCTACTGAACACTGAAGCTTTCTTT.